This T cell receptor beta chain appears in the sequencing data of a study of shared clonotypes between healthy human individuals. Across the study: Per donor, CD8 memory used one plate, CD8 naive used two, CD4 memory used three and CD4 naive used three.

Deep-level running was used for the assay. Here immunoSEQ multiplex PCR was the method, and the copy in TCRdb shows in-frame clones only, minus some. In the table there are about 2.3 million clones, 85% to 95% of which are singletons. The investigators split CD4+ cells into a CD45RA+ naive subset and a CD45RA-negative memory subset. A note on this clone: The target antigen is unknown.

The germline CDR1 and CDR2 sequences are MNHEY and SMNVEV (reference sequence). The CDR3 is 14 residues long. V lost 3 bases and J lost 1, with 9 bases in between. Points from the study as a whole: Non-shared clonotypes displayed generation probabilities falling below those of clonotypes present in all four donors.

The receptor was derived from a man between 18 and 35 years old in good health. Some clones in this sample may be carry-over from other donors' samples. V gene TRBV27 combines with J gene TRBJ2-5; D gene uncertain. Sequencing used naive CD4+ T cells from PBMCs. The subset is: CD45RA+ positively selected. CDR3 nucleotides: TGTGCCAGCAGTTTCCGGAAGACCCAAGAGACCCAGTACTTC. This sequence encodes CASSFRKTQETQYF.